The 18 T cell receptor beta chains below all came from one sample that was sequenced in a study of CD8+CD57+ T cells in acquired aplastic anemia. For CDR3 and TCR beta VDJ profiling, genomic DNA was the template used. One entry per CDR3 protein, called by TCRdb with MiXCR from the reads. Seen here are approximately 170,000 distinct CDR3 sequences, about 60% observed once, and the top ten hold about 48%. The sequenced material came from sorted CD4+, CD8+, or CD8+CD57+ T cells (not recorded which) from PBMCs. All receptors derive from a human donor in good health.

V is TRBV4-1 and J is TRBJ2-1; 9 bases match TRBD1. The ends lost 5 bases at V and 10 bases at J; junction bases unmatched: 9. The CDR3 sequence is 14 residues long. CDR1 is MGHRA, CDR2 YSYEKL, per germline. The CDR3 protein is CASSSPGQGREQFF. CDR3 in DNA: TGCGCCAGCAGCTCCCCGGGACAGGGACGGGAGCAGTTCTTC.

The chain's CDR3 is CSVIGGPGGELFF. DNA of the CDR3: TGCAGCGTTATCGGTGGCCCGGGCGGGGAGCTGTTTTTT. This rearrangement joins TRBV29-1 to TRBJ2-2; D is uncertain. Germline V gene data show CDR1 as SQVTM and CDR2 as ANQGSEA. The CDR3 has 13 residues. V lost 5 bases and J 7 bases, leaving 14 bases between the germline ends.

The chain has TRBV6-5 and TRBJ2-1; maybe TRBD2 (6 bases). Per germline, CDR1 MNHEY and CDR2 SVGAGI. Trimming removed 7 bases from V and 3 bases from J, with 16 bases in between. The CDR3 is 15 residues long. The CDR3 spells CASTISGRNYNEQFF. The DNA of the CDR3 is TGTGCCAGCACCATTAGCGGAAGAAACTACAATGAGCAGTTCTTC.

This clonotype appeared many times. The chain recombines TRBV11-2 with TRBJ2-4, with D perhaps matching TRBD1 (5 bases). Trimming pared 3 bases from V and 0 bases from J, leaving 21 bases between. CDR1 is SGHAT and CDR2 is FQNNGV in the germline V gene. This CDR3 contains 19 residues. CDR3 amino acids: CASSLDTTRLIVAKNIQYF. The CDR3 nucleotides are TGTGCCAGCAGCTTGGACACGACACGACTTATTGTAGCCAAAAACATTCAGTACTTC.

This sequence joins TRBV28 and TRBJ2-7, with no clear D. The germline CDR1 and CDR2 sequences are MDHEN and SYDVKM. The CDR3 is made up of 12 amino acids. Trimming pared 4 bases from V and 5 bases from J, leaving 9 bases between. This CDR3 reads CASSSDRNEQYF. The CDR3 DNA sequence: TGTGCCAGCAGTTCAGATAGGAACGAGCAGTACTTC.

V gene TRBV7-6 combines with J gene TRBJ2-1; 8 nucleotides agree with TRBD1. From germline, CDR1 is SGHVS and CDR2 FNYEAQ. Trimming removed 5 bases from V and 6 bases from J; junction bases left unmatched: 3. This CDR3 region has 13 residues. The CDR3 sequence is CASSPQGGNEQFF. CDR3 DNA: TGTGCCAGCAGCCCACAGGGGGGCAATGAGCAGTTCTTC.

This clonotype showed up many times. The DNA of the CDR3 is TGTGCCAGCAGCCCCTGGACAGGATACTCCTACGAGCAGTACTTC. Encoded protein: CASSPWTGYSYEQYF. This chain joins TRBV5-5 and TRBJ2-7; the match to TRBD1 covers 7 bases. V gave up 4 bases and J gave up 0 bases; unmatched junction bases: 7. Germline V gives CDR1 SGHKS, CDR2 YYEKEE (reference sequence). The CDR3 extends over 15 amino acids.

The rearrangement joins TRBV9 to TRBJ2-3, with 10 positions matching TRBD2. V shed 1 base, J shed 2 bases, and the junction held 1 base outside the gene matches. Germline V gene sequence: CDR1 SGDLS, CDR2 YYNGEE. The CDR3 contains 15 residues. Here the CDR3 reads CASSVSGGVTDTQYF. As DNA, the CDR3 is TGTGCCAGCAGCGTAAGCGGGGGGGTCACAGATACGCAGTATTTT.

Ten or more counts support this clonotype. This chain connects TRBV24-1 to TRBJ1-4; no firm D call. Between the trimmed V and J ends, which lost 5 bases and 14 bases, there was a span of 8 bases. The V gene's germline CDR1 is KGHDR and CDR2 SFDVKD. The length of the CDR3 is 10 residues. CDR3 loop: CATSVSHLFF. DNA for the CDR3: TGTGCCACCAGTGTCAGTCATCTGTTTTTT.

The rearrangement joins TRBV2 to TRBJ2-7, with a tentative D call TRBD1 (5 bases). Germline loops: CDR1 SNHLY, CDR2 FYNNEI. Trimming shortened V by 7 bases and J by 0 bases, and 10 bases separated the two germline ends. This CDR3 has 13 residues. The CDR3 reads CASKTETSYEQYF. The CDR3 region has the DNA TGTGCCAGCAAGACAGAGACCTCCTACGAGCAGTACTTC.

The chain uses TRBV7-9 and TRBJ1-2; D gene uncertain. There are 13 residues in the CDR3. V lost 6 bases to trimming and J lost 5 bases, with 13 bases between them. The V gene's germline CDR1 is SEHNR and CDR2 FQNEAQ (reference sequence). CDR3 nucleotide sequence: TGTGCCAGCAGACGGGGTGTTAATTATGGCTACACCTTC. Translating gives CASRRGVNYGYTF.

Of note for this clonotype: At one end, the junction sequence differs from germline, possibly due to a read error. The CDR3 nucleotides read TGTGCTAGCAGCTTAGGGAGGGGGGATGAGCAGTTCTTC. Encoded protein: CASSLGRGDEQFF. The gene calls are TRBV7-7 and TRBJ2-1; possibly TRBD2 for D (7 bases). Per germline, CDR1 SSHAT and CDR2 FNYEAQ (reference sequence). This CDR3 spans 13 amino acids. Complete variable domain (other parts from reference TRBV7-7 and TRBJ2-1): GAGVSQSPRYKVTKRGQDVTLRCDPISSHATLYWYQQALGQGPEFLTYFNYEAQPDKSGLPSDRFSAERPEGSISTLTIQRTEQRDSAMYRCASSLGRGDEQFFGPGTRLTVL.

The chain combines TRBV27 with TRBJ2-7; D is unclear. Germline assignment: CDR1 MNHEY and CDR2 SMNVEV (reference sequence). Trimming removed 4 bases from V and 3 bases from J, with 7 bases in between. The CDR3 covers 12 residues. CDR3 amino acids: CASSSAFYEQYF. The CDR3 nucleotides are TGTGCCAGCAGTTCAGCGTTCTACGAGCAGTACTTC.

This clonotype was seen repeatedly, ten times or more. The CDR3 sequence: CATSGPTSGSLAAYNEQFF. CDR3 bases: TGTGCCACCAGCGGGCCTACTAGCGGGAGTTTGGCTGCGTACAATGAGCAGTTCTTC. The chain combines TRBV24-1 with TRBJ2-1; TRBD2 matches 11 bases. V shed 7 bases and J 4 bases; nucleotides not matched to a gene: 17. Germline lookup yields CDR1 KGHDR and CDR2 SFDVKD. CDR3 length equals 19 residues.

CDR3 sequence (DNA): TGTGCCAGTAGTATAGAGCCGGGACTCGGGGAGCTGTTTTTT. Translation gives CASSIEPGLGELFF. The V and J genes are TRBV19 and TRBJ2-2; TRBD2 is a possible D gene (6 bases). This CDR3 region has 14 residues. CDR1 is LNHDA, CDR2 SQIVND, per germline (reference sequence). The V end was cut by 0 bases, the J end by 7 bases, with 9 bases between.

The V and J genes are TRBV2 and TRBJ2-2, with D possibly being TRBD1 (7 bases). The CDR3 is 15 residues long. Germline V gives CDR1 SNHLY, CDR2 FYNNEI. V shed 7 bases and J shed 2 bases, with 14 bases lying between them. The CDR3 DNA is TGTGCCAGCAAATCGCAGGGGGGAAACACCGGGGAGCTGTTTTTT. It codes for CASKSQGGNTGELFF. The whole variable domain, remainder taken from reference TRBV2 and TRBJ2-2, is EPEVTQTPSHQVTQMGQEVILRCVPISNHLYFYWYRQILGQKVEFLVSFYNNEISEKSEIFDDQFSVERPDGSNFTLKIRSTKLEDSAMYFCASKSQGGNTGELFFGEGSRLTVL.

V usage is TRBV2 and J usage is TRBJ2-7, with TRBD1 matching 7 bases. CDR1 and CDR2 (germline): SNHLY, FYNNEI. Trimming at V came to 0 bases and at J to 0 bases, leaving 8 bases not matched to a gene. The CDR3 contains 17 residues. The CDR3 region has the DNA TGTGCCAGCAGTGAAGCGCTTCATGGGGACAGCTCCTACGAGCAGTACTTC. Translated: CASSEALHGDSSYEQYF.

This clonotype was seen only once. This chain connects TRBV20-1 to TRBJ2-5; D call uncertain. CDR1 is DFQATT and CDR2 is SNEGSKA in the germline V gene (reference sequence). V was clipped by 2 bases and J by 3 bases, with 10 bases between them. This CDR3 region has 13 residues. Here the CDR3 DNA reads TGCAGTGCTAGATTTAACTTGAAAGAGACCCAGTACTTC. This translates into CSARFNLKETQYF.